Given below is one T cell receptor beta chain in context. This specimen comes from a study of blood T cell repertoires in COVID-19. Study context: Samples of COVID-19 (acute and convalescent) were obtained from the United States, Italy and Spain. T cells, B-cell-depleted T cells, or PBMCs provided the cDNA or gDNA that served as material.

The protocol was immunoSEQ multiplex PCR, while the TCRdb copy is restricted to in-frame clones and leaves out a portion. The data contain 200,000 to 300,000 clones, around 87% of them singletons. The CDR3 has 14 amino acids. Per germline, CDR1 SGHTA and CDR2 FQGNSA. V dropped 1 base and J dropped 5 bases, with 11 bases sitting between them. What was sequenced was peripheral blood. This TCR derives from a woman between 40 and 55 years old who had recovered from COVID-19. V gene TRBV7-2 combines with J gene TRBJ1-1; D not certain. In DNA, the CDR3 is TGTGCCAGCAGCTTAGGAGTGGCGGGGACTGAAGCTTTCTTT. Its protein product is CASSLGVAGTEAFF.